This T cell receptor (beta chain) was documented in a study of control samples from healthy donors and cancer patients (dated by TCRdb to 2018 to 2021). Relative to germline, V is 4 bases shorter and J is 0 bases shorter, with 14 bases between their ends. Measured from the cysteine to the phenylalanine, the CDR3 is 16 residues long. The DNA shown is the 48-base CDR3, in frame from base 1. According to the germline V gene (reference sequence), CDR1 reads LGHDT and CDR2 reads YNNKEL. A note on this clone: Its antigen specificity is not known. Base qualities are not recorded, but no much larger clone differs from it by a single base.

Receptor libraries were prepared by the immunoSEQ multiplex PCR assay. TCRdb took over this immuneACCESS table, retaining in-frame rearrangements with V and J assigned. Such tables are incomplete; in checked studies, under half of the missing clones stem from an unresolved V gene, and the remainder is unexplained. The sample records 110,000 to 150,000 clones, about 89% of which are singletons. The top ten clones comprise 4.9% of the sample. This clonotype originated in a man aged 25 to 40 in good health. The source material was blood. This sequence uses TRBV3-1 (or the pseudogene TRBV3-2) and TRBJ2-3, and possibly TRBD1, on 7 matching bases. CDR3 protein: CASSRLQGTSTDTQYF. In nucleotide form, the sequence is TGTGCCAGCAGCCGACTACAGGGGACTAGCACAGATACGCAGTATTTT.